This T cell receptor beta chain was observed in a study of post-analysis software for immune sequencing data. V was trimmed by 5 bases and J by 0 bases, leaving 14 bases between them. The CDR3 has 16 residues. Germline lookup yields CDR1 SNHLY and CDR2 FYNNEI. On this clonotype: As yet, its antigen is unknown.

Notes on the study in general: A handful of TRBV segments appeared more often in patients than in controls, and TRBV5-6, TRBV5-1 and TRBV20-1 were among these.

Unique molecular identifiers tagged the TCR beta cDNA libraries. Using its own MiXCR run on the PCR reads, TCRdb lists one record per CDR3 protein. The data show almost 700,000 distinct CDR3 sequences, around 64% seen once. The chain carries TRBV2 and TRBJ2-1, with D possibly being TRBD1 (6 bases). The receptor's source is a girl aged 2 to 10 with multiple sclerosis. The specimen was blood. The CDR3 protein is CASSRQVRSSYNEQFF. The CDR3, as DNA: TGTGCCAGCAGTCGACAGGTACGAAGCTCCTACAATGAGCAGTTCTTC.